Sequencing of this TCR beta chain was carried out in a study of beta chain features in type 1 diabetes. Worth noting for this clone: Its antigen is unknown.

Every bit of the isolated RNA underwent reverse transcription, so sequencing read expressed TCRB transcripts. Clones were sequenced by immunoSEQ multiplex PCR, and TCRdb holds only the in-frame ones, with some missing. Counted here are roughly 280,000 clones, around 25% occurring once; the ten biggest clones make up 0.012%. Trimming left V 4 bases short and J 7 bases short, with 14 bases between. CDR3 size: 14 residues. Germline CDR1 LNHDA, CDR2 SQIVND (reference sequence). CD45RO/CCR7/CD25/CD127/CD95/CD27 staining was used to isolate CD4+ naive, central memory, regulatory and stem cell-like memory cells by sorting. Study observations and caveats: Shortening of TCRB CDR3s, moderate but significant, appeared in all four CD4+ subsets of Type 1 diabetes patients.

The J gene is TRBJ2-1, the V gene TRBV19; tentative D call: TRBD2 (7 bases). This sequence originates from a woman aged 25 to 39 with type 1 diabetes. The sample consisted of naive CD4+ T cells from blood. In nucleotides, the CDR3 is TGTGCCAGTAGTACTGATCGGGGGGCAAATGAGCAGTTCTTC. Its translation: CASSTDRGANEQFF.